This T cell receptor beta chain was identified during a study of regulatory T cells in long-lasting Graves disease. The time point denotes: newly diagnosed GD, antithyroid drugs for less than 3 months. PBMC-derived RNA was used for the TCR library. All patients originated from an endocrinology department located in Xi'an, China. The authors built TCR beta libraries using iRepertoire HTBI primers and Arm-PCR of CDR3 regions. MiXCR, applied by TCRdb to the multiplex PCR reads, yields one record per CDR3 protein. Among hundreds of thousands of distinct CDR3 sequences listed, 15% to 20% were seen once. With respect to this clonotype: A read error may be the cause here, since a much bigger clone is one base away.

A further study also used this sample, focusing on T cells in Graves' hyperthyroidism and ophthalmopathy.

The sequence was collected from a woman younger than 45 with Graves disease. The sample was peripheral blood mononuclear cells (PBMCs), taken at new diagnosis, from a patient treated with antithyroid drugs.

Here the CDR3 reads CASNLGGLGNQPQHF. The CDR3 DNA is TGTGCCAGCAACCTAGGAGGGCTCGGCAATCAGCCCCAGCATTTT. The rearrangement uses TRBV27 and TRBJ1-5, with D unresolved. The germline V gene encodes CDR1 MNHEY and CDR2 SMNVEV (reference sequence). The CDR3 totals 15 residues. Trimming left V 7 bases short and J 2 bases short, with 15 bases between.